The next 30 T cell receptor beta chains were all read from a single sample in a study of cytotoxic CD8 clonotypes in ibrutinib-treated CLL. Only in-frame clones appear in the TCRdb table, and some are missing; sequencing was by immunoSEQ multiplex PCR. The sample holds about 310,000 clones, around four fifths seen once. The sequencing here drew on PBMCs, taken before ibrutinib treatment. Receptors were obtained from a human donor with chronic lymphocytic leukemia.

This clone was recorded a few times. The J gene is TRBJ1-1, the V gene TRBV4-3; 8 nucleotides line up with TRBD1. This CDR3 is built from 13 residues. V gave up 4 bases and J gave up 4 bases; unmatched junction bases: 2. The germline V gene encodes CDR1 LGHNA and CDR2 YSLEER. CDR3 DNA: TGCGCCAGCAGCCGCACAGGGGGCACTGAAGCTTTCTTT. Encoded protein: CASSRTGGTEAFF.

The chain recombines TRBV5-1 with TRBJ2-7, with D tentatively TRBD1 (6 bases). V lost 1 base to trimming and J lost 5 bases, with 13 bases between them. CDR3 length: 14 amino acids. CDR1 and CDR2 (germline): SGHRS, YFSETQ. CDR3 sequence: CASSLPTGSDEQYF. As DNA, the CDR3 is TGCGCCAGCAGCTTGCCCACAGGGAGTGACGAGCAGTACTTC.

J is TRBJ1-5 and V is TRBV30; 9 nucleotides match TRBD1. Germline CDR1 reads GTSNPN; CDR2 reads SVGIG (reference sequence). V lost 0 bases to trimming and J lost 2 bases; unmatched junction nucleotides: 5. The CDR3 is 16 residues long. CDR3 in DNA: TGTGCCTGGAGTGTACGATGGGACAGGGGCAATCAGCCCCAGCATTTT. Its translation: CAWSVRWDRGNQPQHF.

This chain links TRBV28 with TRBJ2-5; 8 nucleotides line up with TRBD1. The CDR3 is made up of 14 amino acids. The trim removed 5 bases at V and 5 bases at J, leaving 7 bases unmatched. CDR1 is MDHEN, CDR2 SYDVKM, per germline. The CDR3 sequence is CASSPRRGQETQYF. DNA for the CDR3: TGTGCCAGCAGTCCCCGCAGGGGGCAGGAGACCCAGTACTTC.

This chain links TRBV5-1 with TRBJ2-2, with 13 positions matching TRBD2. This CDR3 region has 18 residues. Unmatched junction bases numbered 6, after V lost 2 bases and J lost 2 bases. CDR1 and CDR2 (germline): SGHRS, YFSETQ. CDR3 residues: CASSFSGLAGDNTGELFF. CDR3 coding DNA: TGCGCCAGCAGCTTCTCAGGACTAGCGGGAGACAACACCGGGGAGCTGTTTTTT. Full variable domain (rest looked up from reference TRBV5-1 and TRBJ2-2): KAGVTQTPRYLIKTRGQQVTLSCSPISGHRSVSWYQQTPGQGLQFLFEYFSETQRNKGNFPGRFSGRQFSNSRSEMNVSTLELGDSALYLCASSFSGLAGDNTGELFFGEGSRLTVL.

The CDR3 DNA is TGTGCCAGCAGCTCATCGGACAGGGGGCCCGAGCAGTACTTC. It translates to CASSSSDRGPEQYF. The gene calls are TRBV7-9 and TRBJ2-7; 11 bases map to TRBD1. The ends lost 4 bases at V and 6 bases at J; junction bases unmatched: 5. The germline gives CDR1 SEHNR, CDR2 FQNEAQ (reference sequence). This CDR3 contains 14 residues.

V gene TRBV4-3 combines with J gene TRBJ2-1; D remains ambiguous. CDR1 LGHNA and CDR2 YSLEER come from the germline V gene. With 1 base removed from V and 6 bases from J, the gap between germline ends came to 10 bases. This CDR3 spans 14 amino acids. Written as DNA, the CDR3 is TGCGCCAGCAGCCAAGGAATGGTCTCCAATGAGCAGTTCTTC. Translated: CASSQGMVSNEQFF.

This clone occurred once. This CDR3 reads CASSEARLTRELFF. In nucleotides, the CDR3 is TGTGCCAGCAGTGAAGCCCGGCTGACCCGGGAGCTGTTTTTT. The chain combines TRBV6-1 with TRBJ2-2; D ambiguous. The germline CDR1 and CDR2 sequences are MNHNS and SASEGT. This CDR3 comprises 14 residues. V lost 0 bases to trimming and J lost 9 bases, with 11 bases between them.

The rearrangement uses TRBV6-5 and TRBJ1-1, with 7 bases aligning to TRBD1. The J segment lost 10 bases and the V segment lost 2 bases, leaving 10 bases of the junction unmatched. The CDR3 totals 14 residues. Germline CDR1 MNHEY, CDR2 SVGAGI. CDR3 coding DNA: TGTGCCAGCAGTTACGGGGGGGCAGACAGGGCAGCTTTCTTT. This sequence encodes CASSYGGADRAAFF.

V usage is TRBV5-1 and J usage is TRBJ2-2, with TRBD2 matching over 8 bases. This CDR3 has 17 residues. Germline CDR1 and CDR2: SGHRS and YFSETQ. Trimming removed 0 bases from V and 3 bases from J; junction bases left unmatched: 7. CDR3 in DNA: TGCGCCAGCAGCTTGGCTGGTGCGGGAGGTGACACCGGGGAGCTGTTTTTT. This encodes CASSLAGAGGDTGELFF.

The table lists this clone with a few counts. The V and J genes are TRBV19 and TRBJ2-5, with D unresolved. Germline values: CDR1 LNHDA, CDR2 SQIVND (reference sequence). The CDR3 is made up of 14 amino acids. V was trimmed by 3 bases and J by 2 bases, leaving 10 bases between them. CDR3 sequence reads: CASSIVAPQETQYF. CDR3 DNA: TGTGCCAGTAGTATTGTGGCACCGCAAGAGACCCAGTACTTC.

The genes are TRBV10-3 and TRBJ1-2; D is uncertain. The CDR3 loop spans 14 amino acids. The V and J ends lost 7 bases and 5 bases respectively, with 17 bases between them. Germline V gene lookup returns CDR1 ENHRY and CDR2 SYGVKD. The CDR3 loop is CAITGRHPSYGYTF. The CDR3 DNA is TGTGCCATCACCGGACGGCACCCCTCTTATGGCTACACCTTC.

The chain uses TRBV29-1 and TRBJ2-1; TRBD2 matches 8 bases. Germline V gene lookup returns CDR1 SQVTM and CDR2 ANQGSEA. The CDR3 has 13 residues. V lost 6 bases to trimming and J lost 8 bases; unmatched junction nucleotides: 9. The DNA of the CDR3 is TGCAGCGTGCTCGGGACTAGTGGCGATGAGCAGTTCTTC. Its translation is CSVLGTSGDEQFF.

The V call is TRBV23-1, the J call TRBJ2-5; the D is unclear. TRBV23-1 is flagged as an ORF with uncertain function. V dropped 6 bases and J dropped 3 bases, with 8 bases sitting between them. This CDR3 comprises 12 residues. CDR3 loop: CASRIREETQYF. Here the CDR3 DNA reads TGCGCCAGCAGAATCCGGGAAGAGACCCAGTACTTC.

V gene TRBV7-2 combines with J gene TRBJ2-5, with D possibly TRBD2 on 5 matching bases. Germline CDR1 is SGHTA and CDR2 is FQGNSA. The CDR3 contains 17 residues. The germline V and J ends were trimmed by 0 bases and 1 base, with 15 bases remaining between them. The chain's CDR3 is CASSLAWYERFQETQYF. In DNA form, the CDR3 reads TGTGCCAGCAGCTTAGCCTGGTACGAGCGGTTCCAAGAGACCCAGTACTTC.

This chain connects TRBV4-1 to TRBJ1-4, with 8 bases lining up with TRBD1. The V gene's germline CDR1 is MGHRA and CDR2 YSYEKL. The CDR3 is made up of 16 amino acids. Unmatched junction bases numbered 5, after V lost 1 base and J lost 4 bases. CDR3 coding DNA: TGCGCCAGCAGCCAAGGAATGGGACAGGATAATGAAAAACTGTTTTTT. Encoded protein: CASSQGMGQDNEKLFF.

DNA of the CDR3: TGTGCCAGCAGTTCGTCATGGGGGCAACATAACTATGGCTACACCTTC. Its protein product is CASSSSWGQHNYGYTF. This chain joins TRBV6-5 and TRBJ1-2; maybe TRBD1 (6 bases). Deletions cut 4 bases from V and 1 base from J, with 16 bases between. Germline CDR1 reads MNHEY; CDR2 reads SVGAGI. The CDR3 spans 16 residues.

The chain joins TRBV28 to TRBJ1-2; TRBD1 matches at 7 bases. Looked up from germline, CDR1 is MDHEN and CDR2 is SYDVKM. The CDR3 sequence is 15 residues long. V lost 4 bases and J lost 4; bases outside the gene matches: 9. This chain's CDR3 is CASSSLGQAVYGYTF. In nucleotides, the CDR3 is TGTGCCAGCAGTTCGCTAGGACAGGCGGTCTATGGCTACACCTTC.

The J gene is TRBJ1-2, the V gene TRBV2; D is ambiguous. The CDR3 runs 12 residues. Germline V gives CDR1 SNHLY, CDR2 FYNNEI. Trimming removed 1 base at V and 4 bases at J, with 4 bases between. This CDR3 reads CASSEGGYGYTF. The CDR3 DNA sequence: TGTGCCAGCAGTGAAGGTGGCTATGGCTACACCTTC.

The gene calls are TRBV20-1 and TRBJ2-5, with unresolved D. V shed 5 bases and J shed 5 bases, with 9 bases lying between them. The CDR3 runs to 11 residues. Germline V gives CDR1 DFQATT, CDR2 SNEGSKA (reference sequence). In DNA, the CDR3 is TGCAGTGCTTGGCGGCAGGAGACCCAGTACTTC. Amino acid sequence: CSAWRQETQYF.

J is TRBJ2-7 and V is TRBV27; TRBD1 agrees at 7 bases. V shed 0 bases and J 9 bases; nucleotides not matched to a gene: 17. Germline V CDR1 and CDR2: MNHEY, SMNVEV (reference sequence). CDR3 length: 17 amino acids. The CDR3 coding sequence is TGTGCCAGCAGTTTATCGAGTACAGGGGCCGGGATGGGGTGGCAGTACTTC. Translation: CASSLSSTGAGMGWQYF.

This sequence joins TRBV27 and TRBJ2-7; TRBD1 matches 7 bases. This CDR3 is built from 12 residues. V gave up 2 bases and J gave up 6 bases; unmatched junction bases: 1. The germline gives CDR1 MNHEY, CDR2 SMNVEV (reference sequence). The CDR3 is CASSLRGLEQYF. In nucleotides, the CDR3 is TGTGCCAGCAGTTTAAGGGGGCTCGAGCAGTACTTC.

The CDR3 DNA reads TGTGCCTGGCAAATAAAAGCGGGAAAATCCTACAATGAGCAGTTCTTC. Translated: CAWQIKAGKSYNEQFF. The chain recombines TRBV30 with TRBJ2-1; 7 positions agree with TRBD2. Germline CDR1 reads GTSNPN; CDR2 reads SVGIG (reference sequence). This CDR3 has 16 amino acids. Germline trimming cut 5 bases from V and 1 base from J; bases unmatched to any gene: 11.

The chain recombines TRBV4-3 with TRBJ1-2, with 11 bases matching TRBD1. Unmatched junction bases numbered 9, after V lost 5 bases and J lost 7 bases. CDR3 size: 15 residues. Germline CDR1 LGHNA, CDR2 YSLEER. CDR3 amino acids: CASSSGTGGKFGYTF. CDR3 sequence (DNA): TGCGCCAGCAGCTCGGGGACAGGGGGAAAGTTTGGCTACACCTTC.

The genes are TRBV6-4 and TRBJ2-5, with 7 bases lining up with TRBD1. J lost 1 base, V lost 3 bases, and 2 bases had no gene match. The CDR3 sequence is 14 residues long. Germline V gives CDR1 MRHNA, CDR2 SNTAGT. The CDR3 DNA sequence: TGTGCCAGCAGTGATCGGGACAGCCAAGAGACCCAGTACTTC. Translating gives CASSDRDSQETQYF.

The chain combines TRBV6-5 with TRBJ1-2; D perhaps matches TRBD1 (5 bases). V lost 5 bases to trimming and J lost 13 bases, with 20 bases between them. The CDR3 sequence is 13 residues long. Germline-derived CDR1 and CDR2 are MNHEY and SVGAGI. As DNA, the CDR3 is TGTGCCAGCAGTAACCCCGGGACGGACTCCCTCACCTTC. Its protein product is CASSNPGTDSLTF.

This clone appeared a few times. The chain is built from TRBV27 and TRBJ1-1; D ambiguous. The CDR3 sequence is 13 residues long. Germline loops: CDR1 MNHEY, CDR2 SMNVEV (reference sequence). Trimming shortened V by 6 bases and J by 0 bases, and 8 bases separated the two germline ends. CDR3 nucleotides: TGTGCCAGCAGGGACGGAATGAACACTGAAGCTTTCTTT. Its translation: CASRDGMNTEAFF.

The J gene is TRBJ2-7, the V gene TRBV9; 12 nucleotides match TRBD2. Looked up from germline, CDR1 is SGDLS and CDR2 is YYNGEE. CDR3 length: 14 residues. The J segment lost 6 bases and the V segment lost 3 bases, leaving 4 bases of the junction unmatched. In nucleotides, the CDR3 is TGTGCCAGCAGCGCCGGACTAGCGGGAAGCGAGCAGTACTTC. It yields the protein CASSAGLAGSEQYF.

CDR3 residues: CAVEWADTQYF. The CDR3 bases are TGTGCCGTGGAGTGGGCAGATACGCAGTATTTT. V is TRBV30 and J is TRBJ2-3; D remains unclear. Germline CDR1 reads GTSNPN; CDR2 reads SVGIG (reference sequence). V lost 8 bases and J lost 4, with 10 bases in between. This CDR3 region has 11 residues.

The chain has TRBV7-2 and TRBJ2-7, with D perhaps matching TRBD1 (5 bases). Germline V gene data show CDR1 as SGHTA and CDR2 as FQGNSA. This CDR3 is built from 14 residues. The V end was cut by 3 bases, the J end by 3 bases, with 12 bases between. The CDR3 loop reads CASSFTQGGYEQYF. DNA of the CDR3: TGTGCCAGCAGCTTCACTCAGGGTGGCTACGAGCAGTACTTC.